This T cell receptor beta chain is from a study of human T cells and chemical hapten exposure. MiXCR, applied by TCRdb to the RACE reads, yields one record per CDR3 protein. The sample yields about 82,000 distinct CDR3 sequences, 10% to 15% seen once. Time point: patch test 3, about 24 weeks after DPC sensitization. Regarding treatment: therapeutic diphenylcyclopropenone sensitization with weekly scalp DPC. Trimming took 9 bases from V and 2 from J, leaving 26 bases between them. The CDR3 contains 17 residues. Germline assignment: CDR1 KGHSH and CDR2 LQKENI. This clonotype was observed a handful of times.

J is TRBJ2-7 and V is TRBV18, with a weak D call TRBD1 (6 bases). The receptor comes from a woman between 50 and 59 years old with alopecia areata. Some clones in this sample may be carry-over from other donors' samples. The sample consisted of whole blood, taken in connection with sensitization to the hapten diphenylcyclopropenone (DPC). CDR3: CASSAGTTNTPPYEQYF. The CDR3 region has the DNA TGTGCCAGTTCCGCCGGGACAACCAATACACCTCCCTACGAGCAGTACTTC.